The 12 T cell receptor beta chains listed next were all sequenced from one sample in a study of blood T cell repertoires in COVID-19 (TCRdb year 2020). The library was generated by the immunoSEQ multiplex PCR assay. TCRdb carries this immuneACCESS record with in-frame sequences only. Its versions omit some clonotypes, under half of them owing to an unresolved V gene in the studies checked, with the rest unexplained. The sample contains around 50,000 clones, roughly 90% of them found a single time. 2.2% of the sample is taken by the ten largest. Sequencing was carried out using peripheral blood. These receptors all come from a human donor in a cohort sampled during active COVID-19.

The V gene is TRBV7-9, the J gene TRBJ2-1; D call uncertain. Germline CDR1 reads SEHNR; CDR2 reads FQNEAQ (reference sequence). CDR3 length equals 13 residues. V gave up 5 bases and J gave up 3 bases, with 8 bases separating them. DNA of the CDR3: TGTGCCAGCAGCCTCGAGGACTACAATGAGCAGTTCTTC. Translating gives CASSLEDYNEQFF.

The V gene is TRBV7-9, the J gene TRBJ2-1; 11 bases fit TRBD1. Germline CDR1 and CDR2: SEHNR and FQNEAQ (reference sequence). CDR3 size: 15 residues. V was pared by 5 bases and J by 6 bases, with 6 bases of the junction left unmatched. The CDR3: CASSLGQGAVNEQFF. DNA of the CDR3: TGTGCCAGCAGCCTCGGACAGGGGGCAGTCAATGAGCAGTTCTTC.

The chain carries TRBV18 and TRBJ1-1; 9 bases fit TRBD1. This CDR3 is built from 17 residues. V gave up 5 bases and J gave up 0 bases; unmatched junction bases: 10. Germline CDR1 reads KGHSH; CDR2 reads LQKENI. The CDR3 DNA is TGTGCCAGCTCATTAGACAGGGGGAGTAACATGAACACTGAAGCTTTCTTT. Translation gives CASSLDRGSNMNTEAFF.

This chain joins TRBV11-2 and TRBJ1-6; a possible D gene is TRBD1 (5 bases). V was cut by 1 base and J by 9 bases, with 19 bases left in between. Per the germline V gene, CDR1 is SGHAT and CDR2 is FQNNGV. The CDR3 runs 17 residues. The CDR3 is CASSLVTQGIPFSPLHF. The CDR3, as DNA: TGTGCCAGCAGCTTAGTTACTCAGGGAATTCCCTTTTCACCCCTCCACTTT.

The chain employs TRBV18 and TRBJ2-2; weak D call: TRBD1 (5 bases). Deletions cut 5 bases from V and 1 base from J, with 11 bases between. From germline, CDR1 is KGHSH and CDR2 LQKENI. This CDR3 is built from 15 residues. The CDR3 region is CASSTKTGNTGELFF. The CDR3 bases are TGTGCCAGCTCAACTAAAACAGGGAACACCGGGGAGCTGTTTTTT. Full variable domain (outside the CDR3, taken from reference TRBV18 and TRBJ2-2): NAGVMQNPRHLVRRRGQEARLRCSPMKGHSHVYWYRQLPEEGLKFMVYLQKENIIDESGMPKERFSAEFPKEGPSILRIQQVVRGDSAAYFCASSTKTGNTGELFFGEGSRLTVL.

This chain joins TRBV20-1 and TRBJ2-7, with 8 bases fitting TRBD2. The J segment lost 5 bases and the V segment lost 6 bases, leaving 3 bases of the junction unmatched. The CDR3 has 11 residues. CDR1 is DFQATT and CDR2 is SNEGSKA in the germline V gene (reference sequence). The CDR3 coding sequence is TGCAGTGCCACGGGAGGGGACGAGCAGTACTTC. This gives the protein CSATGGDEQYF.

This clone is a singleton in its sample. This chain uses TRBV4-1 with TRBJ2-5; a weak D match, TRBD1 (5 bases). CDR1 and CDR2 (germline): MGHRA, YSYEKL. The CDR3 loop spans 15 amino acids. The V end lost 4 bases, the J end lost 1 base, and 13 bases lay between the germline ends. The CDR3 sequence: CASSRSIGAQETQYF. The DNA for the CDR3 is TGCGCCAGCAGCCGATCAATAGGGGCCCAAGAGACCCAGTACTTC.

The chain carries TRBV12-3 or TRBV12-4 and TRBJ2-2; D is unresolved. This CDR3 region has 12 residues. V shed 6 bases and J shed 5 bases, with 7 bases lying between them. The CDR3 region has the DNA TGTGCCAGCAGCGTTTCTACCGGGGAGCTGTTTTTT. As protein: CASSVSTGELFF.

The gene calls are TRBV28 and TRBJ1-2; 9 bases fit TRBD1. Germline loops: CDR1 MDHEN, CDR2 SYDVKM. The CDR3 sequence is 16 residues long. The ends lost 8 bases at V and 4 bases at J; junction bases unmatched: 14. The CDR3 DNA reads TGTGCCAGCGGTAACGGAGCCGGGACAGGGCCCTATGGCTACACCTTC. Its translation: CASGNGAGTGPYGYTF.

The V call is TRBV9, the J call TRBJ2-7; D possibly corresponds to TRBD2 (5 bases). The CDR3 has 15 amino acids. V dropped 4 bases and J dropped 1 base, with 15 bases sitting between them. CDR1 and CDR2 from the germline V gene are SGDLS and YYNGEE. DNA of the CDR3: TGTGCCAGCAGCCCCCGATGGGAGATATCCTACGAGCAGTACTTC. Translated: CASSPRWEISYEQYF.

V gene TRBV19 combines with J gene TRBJ2-7; 10 nucleotides line up with TRBD1. CDR3 length: 15 amino acids. The V and J ends lost 4 bases and 4 bases, in that order; junction bases with no gene match: 7. Germline-derived CDR1 and CDR2 are LNHDA and SQIVND (reference sequence). CDR3 nucleotide sequence: TGTGCCAGTAGTAGGTTTCTGGACAGGGGGTACGAGCAGTACTTC. Amino acid sequence: CASSRFLDRGYEQYF.

This rearrangement joins TRBV6-1 to TRBJ2-2; the D gene is possibly TRBD2 (6 bases). The CDR3 consists of 14 residues. Germline V gives CDR1 MNHNS, CDR2 SASEGT. V gave up 2 bases and J gave up 5 bases, with 9 bases separating them. CDR3 nucleotide sequence: TGTGCCAGCAGTGAAACTAGCAGAACCGGGGAGCTGTTTTTT. Its protein is CASSETSRTGELFF.